This T cell receptor (beta chain) stems from a study of radiotherapy plus CTLA-4 blockade in lung cancer. Study-wide points: Interferon-beta and early blood T cell clone dynamics reportedly predicted response best.

The ends lost 1 base at V and 5 bases at J; junction bases unmatched: 12. Germline CDR1 is LGHNA and CDR2 is YSLEER. The CDR3 consists of 17 residues. Details on this clone: As yet, its antigen is unknown.

With ipilimumab providing CTLA-4 blockade, focal radiation was administered to patients who had chemo-refractory metastatic non-small-cell lung cancer. Method: immunoSEQ multiplex PCR; TCRdb's copy keeps in-frame clones and lacks some. The profile shows 85,000 to 100,000 clones, 60% to 80% of them singletons. This chain connects TRBV4-3 to TRBJ2-7; 9 nucleotides agree with TRBD1. The source was peripheral blood, collected from a patient treated with radiotherapy plus ipilimumab. The sequence derives from a human donor with non-small cell lung cancer that progressed on radiotherapy plus ipilimumab. The CDR3 DNA is TGCGCCAGCAGCCAAGGGACAGGGGTGGAAAGGGTCGACGAGCAGTACTTC. Amino acids: CASSQGTGVERVDEQYF.